This note documents a single T cell receptor beta chain sequence. Its antigen is not known. This CDR3 is 15 amino acids long. The J segment lost 6 bases and the V segment lost 4 bases, leaving 9 bases of the junction unmatched. Germline CDR1 SGDLS, CDR2 YYNGEE. This sample was included in a study of shared clonotypes between healthy human individuals. Study results and limitations: The authors expected sequencing depth to affect clonotype sharing among donors. Clonotypes shared by all four sorted-subset donors had higher generation probabilities than non-shared clonotypes. Around 5% of naive CD4 clonotypes were common to four donors. Owing to a small donor count, the genetic and exposure-history diversity represented was limited.

TCRdb's copy holds only in-frame clones and misses some; the assay was immunoSEQ multiplex PCR. This table has roughly 2.2 million clones, 85% to 95% appearing once. Sample: naive CD4+ T cells from PBMCs. Subset of the sample: CD45RA+ positively selected. The genes are TRBV9 and TRBJ1-4; 7 bases align to TRBD1. The sequence was collected from a man between 18 and 29 years old in good health. Some clones in this sample may be carry-over from other donors' samples. The DNA of the CDR3 is TGTGCCAGCAGCCTAGAGTCCAGGGGGGATGAAAAACTGTTTTTT. Residues: CASSLESRGDEKLFF.